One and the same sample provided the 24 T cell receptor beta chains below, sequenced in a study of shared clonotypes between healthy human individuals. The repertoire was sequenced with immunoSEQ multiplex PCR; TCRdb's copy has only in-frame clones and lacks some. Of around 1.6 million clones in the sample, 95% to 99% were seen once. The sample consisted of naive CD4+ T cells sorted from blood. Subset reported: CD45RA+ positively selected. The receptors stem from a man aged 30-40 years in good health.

The CDR3 loop is CAWSGLAGRYTGELFF. The CDR3, as DNA: TGTGCCTGGAGTGGTCTGGCGGGGCGGTACACCGGGGAGCTGTTTTTT. This sequence joins TRBV30 and TRBJ2-2, with a possible D match to TRBD2 (6 bases). Germline CDR1 GTSNPN, CDR2 SVGIG (reference sequence). The CDR3 is 16 amino acids. V was cut by 1 base and J by 3 bases, with 15 bases left in between.

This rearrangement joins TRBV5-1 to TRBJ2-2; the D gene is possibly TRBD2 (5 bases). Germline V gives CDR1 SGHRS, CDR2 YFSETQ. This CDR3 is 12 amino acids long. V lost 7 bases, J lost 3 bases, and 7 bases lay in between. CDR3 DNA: TGCGCCAGCTTCGGGGACACCGGGGAGCTGTTTTTT. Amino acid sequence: CASFGDTGELFF.

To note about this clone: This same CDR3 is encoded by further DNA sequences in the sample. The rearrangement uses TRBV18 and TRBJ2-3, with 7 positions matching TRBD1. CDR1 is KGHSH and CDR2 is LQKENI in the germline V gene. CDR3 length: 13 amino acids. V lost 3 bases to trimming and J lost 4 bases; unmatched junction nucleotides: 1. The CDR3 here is CASSPRGPDTQYF. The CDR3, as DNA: TGTGCCAGCTCACCTAGGGGGCCAGATACGCAGTATTTT.

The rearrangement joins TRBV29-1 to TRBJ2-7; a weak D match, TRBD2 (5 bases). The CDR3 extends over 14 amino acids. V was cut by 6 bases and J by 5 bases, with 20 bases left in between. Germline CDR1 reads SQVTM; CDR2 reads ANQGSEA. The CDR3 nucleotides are TGCAGCGTGACTTCCGGGAAAGGGATCCACGAGCAGTACTTC. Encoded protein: CSVTSGKGIHEQYF.

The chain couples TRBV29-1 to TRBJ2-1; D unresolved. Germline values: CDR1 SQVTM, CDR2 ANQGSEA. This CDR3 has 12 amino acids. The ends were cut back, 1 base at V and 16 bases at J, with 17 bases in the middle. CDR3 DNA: TGCAGCGTTGAAGTTCTCAAGGCCAATGTCTTCTTC. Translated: CSVEVLKANVFF.

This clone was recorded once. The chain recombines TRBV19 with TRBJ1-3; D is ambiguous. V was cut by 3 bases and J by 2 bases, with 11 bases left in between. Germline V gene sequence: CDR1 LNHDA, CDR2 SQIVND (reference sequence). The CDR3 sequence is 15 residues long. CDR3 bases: TGTGCCAGTAGTATCGTACACACAACTGGAAACACCATATATTTT. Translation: CASSIVHTTGNTIYF.

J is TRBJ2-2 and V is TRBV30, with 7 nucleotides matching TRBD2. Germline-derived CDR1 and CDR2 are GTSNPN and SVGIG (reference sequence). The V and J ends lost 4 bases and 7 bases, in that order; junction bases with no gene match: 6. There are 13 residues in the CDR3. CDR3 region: CAWNGRWIGELFF. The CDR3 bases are TGTGCCTGGAACGGGAGGTGGATCGGGGAGCTGTTTTTT.

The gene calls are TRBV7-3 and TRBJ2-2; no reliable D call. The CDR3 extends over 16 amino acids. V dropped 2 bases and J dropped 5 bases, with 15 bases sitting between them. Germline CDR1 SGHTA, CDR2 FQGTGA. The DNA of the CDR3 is TGTGCCAGCAGCTTATACTCGATGATGGGTACCGGGGAGCTGTTTTTT. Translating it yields CASSLYSMMGTGELFF.

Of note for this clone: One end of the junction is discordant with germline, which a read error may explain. The CDR3 loop reads CASSLAVRVFSTDTQYF. CDR3 DNA: TGTGCTAGCAGCTTAGCCGTTAGGGTTTTTAGCACAGATACGCAGTATTTT. V usage is TRBV7-7 and J usage is TRBJ2-3; D ambiguous. Germline V gene sequence: CDR1 SSHAT, CDR2 FNYEAQ (reference sequence). CDR3 length: 17 residues.

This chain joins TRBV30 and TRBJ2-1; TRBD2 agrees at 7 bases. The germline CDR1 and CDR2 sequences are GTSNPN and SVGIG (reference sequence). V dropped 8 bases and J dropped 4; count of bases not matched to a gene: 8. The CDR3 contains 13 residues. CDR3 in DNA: TGTGCCCGCGAGCGGGATCGGTACAATGAGCAGTTCTTC. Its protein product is CARERDRYNEQFF. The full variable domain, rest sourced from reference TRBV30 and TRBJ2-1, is SQTIHQWPATLVQPVGSPLSLECTVEGTSNPNLYWYRQAAGRGLQLLFYSVGIGQISSEVPQNLSASRPQDRQFILSSKKLLLSDSGFYLCARERDRYNEQFFGPGTRLTVL.

The CDR3: CASSLGPTSHEQYF. The CDR3 DNA reads TGTGCCAGCAGTCTGGGGCCTACGTCTCACGAGCAGTACTTC. The chain joins TRBV6-5 to TRBJ2-7, with a tentative D call TRBD1 (5 bases). This CDR3 contains 14 residues. CDR1 MNHEY and CDR2 SVGAGI come from the germline V gene. V was pared by 5 bases and J by 5 bases, with 16 bases between.

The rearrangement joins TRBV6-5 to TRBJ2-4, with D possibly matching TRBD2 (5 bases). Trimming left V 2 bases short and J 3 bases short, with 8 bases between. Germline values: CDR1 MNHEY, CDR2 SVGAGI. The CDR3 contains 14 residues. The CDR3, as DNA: TGTGCCAGCAGTTACAGCGGTTTCAAAAACATTCAGTACTTC. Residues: CASSYSGFKNIQYF.

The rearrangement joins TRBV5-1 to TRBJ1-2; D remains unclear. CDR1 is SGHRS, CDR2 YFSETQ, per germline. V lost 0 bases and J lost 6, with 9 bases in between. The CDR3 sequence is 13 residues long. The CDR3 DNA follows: TGCGCCAGCAGCTTGGGCCGACCAGATGGCTACACCTTC. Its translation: CASSLGRPDGYTF.

The CDR3 coding sequence is TGCAGCGGCGAGCGGGCCGCCGACTATGGCTACACCTTC. This encodes CSGERAADYGYTF. V usage is TRBV29-1 and J usage is TRBJ1-2; D is undetermined. Trimming removed 7 bases from V and 3 bases from J, with 15 bases in between. Germline V gene lookup returns CDR1 SQVTM and CDR2 ANQGSEA. The CDR3 consists of 13 residues.

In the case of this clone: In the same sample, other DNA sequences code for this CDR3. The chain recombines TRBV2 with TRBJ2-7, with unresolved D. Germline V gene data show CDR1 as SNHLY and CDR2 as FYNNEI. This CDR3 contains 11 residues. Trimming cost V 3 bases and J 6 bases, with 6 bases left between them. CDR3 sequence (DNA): TGTGCCAGCAGTGAGGCGACCGAGCAGTACTTC. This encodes CASSEATEQYF.

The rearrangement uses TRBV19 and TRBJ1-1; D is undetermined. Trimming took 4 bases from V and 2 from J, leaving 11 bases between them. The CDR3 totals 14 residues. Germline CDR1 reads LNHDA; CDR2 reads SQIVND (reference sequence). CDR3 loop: CASSRGQTNTEAFF. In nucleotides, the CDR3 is TGTGCCAGTAGTAGAGGGCAGACCAACACTGAAGCTTTCTTT.

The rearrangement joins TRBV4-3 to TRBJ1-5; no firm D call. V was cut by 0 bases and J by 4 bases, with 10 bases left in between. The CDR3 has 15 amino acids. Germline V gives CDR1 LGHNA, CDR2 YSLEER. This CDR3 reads CASSQDPLENQPQHF. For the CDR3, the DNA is TGCGCCAGCAGCCAAGATCCGTTAGAGAATCAGCCCCAGCATTTT.

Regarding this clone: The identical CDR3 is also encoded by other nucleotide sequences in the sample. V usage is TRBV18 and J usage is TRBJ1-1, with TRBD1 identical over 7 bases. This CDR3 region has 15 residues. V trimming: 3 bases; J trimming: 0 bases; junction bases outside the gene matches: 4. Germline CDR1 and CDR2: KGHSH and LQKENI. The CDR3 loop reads CASSPGTVMNTEAFF. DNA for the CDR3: TGTGCCAGCTCACCCGGGACAGTCATGAACACTGAAGCTTTCTTT.

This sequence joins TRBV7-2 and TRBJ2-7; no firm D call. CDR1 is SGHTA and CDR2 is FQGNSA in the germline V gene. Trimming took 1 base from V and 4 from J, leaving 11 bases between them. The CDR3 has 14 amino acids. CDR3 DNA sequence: TGTGCCAGCAGCTTAGGGAGTGGTACATACGAGCAGTACTTC. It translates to CASSLGSGTYEQYF.

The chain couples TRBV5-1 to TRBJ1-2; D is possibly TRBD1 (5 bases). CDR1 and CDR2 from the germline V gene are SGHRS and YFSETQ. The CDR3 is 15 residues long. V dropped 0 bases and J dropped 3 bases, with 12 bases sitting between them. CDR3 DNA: TGCGCCAGCAGCTTGGAGGGGCGCGGGGACTATGGCTACACCTTC. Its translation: CASSLEGRGDYGYTF.

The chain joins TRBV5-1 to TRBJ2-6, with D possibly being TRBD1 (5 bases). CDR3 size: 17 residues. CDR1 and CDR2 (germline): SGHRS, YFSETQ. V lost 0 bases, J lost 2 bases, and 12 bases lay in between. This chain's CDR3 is CASSLGQGLAGANVLTF. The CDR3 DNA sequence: TGCGCCAGCAGCTTGGGTCAGGGCTTGGCTGGGGCCAACGTCCTGACTTTC.

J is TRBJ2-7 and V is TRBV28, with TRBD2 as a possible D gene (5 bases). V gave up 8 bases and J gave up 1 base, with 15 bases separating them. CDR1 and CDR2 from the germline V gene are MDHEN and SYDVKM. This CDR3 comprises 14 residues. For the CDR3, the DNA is TGTGCCAGCCAAGGACTGTTTTCGTCCTACGAGCAGTACTTC. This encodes CASQGLFSSYEQYF.

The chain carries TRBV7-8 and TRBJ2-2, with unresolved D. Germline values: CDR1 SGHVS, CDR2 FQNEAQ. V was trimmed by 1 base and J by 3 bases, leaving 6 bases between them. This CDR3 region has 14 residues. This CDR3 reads CASSLGRDTGELFF. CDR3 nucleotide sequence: TGTGCCAGCAGCTTAGGCCGGGACACCGGGGAGCTGTTTTTT. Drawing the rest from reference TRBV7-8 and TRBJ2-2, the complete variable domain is GAGVSQSPRYKVAKRGQDVALRCDPISGHVSLFWYQQALGQGPEFLTYFQNEAQLDKSGLPSDRFFAERPEGSVSTLKIQRTQQEDSAVYLCASSLGRDTGELFFGEGSRLTVL.

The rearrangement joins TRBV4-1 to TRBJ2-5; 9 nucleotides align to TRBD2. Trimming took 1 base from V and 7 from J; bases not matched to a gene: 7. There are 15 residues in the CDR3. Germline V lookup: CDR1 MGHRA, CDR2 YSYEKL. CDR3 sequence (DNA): TGCGCCAGCAGCCAAGTCGGACTAGCGTGGGGGACCCAGTACTTC. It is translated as CASSQVGLAWGTQYF.